These 29 T cell receptor beta chains were sequenced from one sample in a study of T cell responses to AZD1222 COVID-19 vaccine. Using immunoSEQ multiplex PCR, the repertoire was profiled, and TCRdb retains in-frame clones only, with some absent. The sample holds over 95,000 clones, around nine tenths seen once. The sequences come from peripheral blood, collected on day 0 of AZD1222 vaccination. These receptors originate from an adult in good health.

This clone appeared a single time. This chain uses TRBV6-5 with TRBJ1-2, with 7 bases matching TRBD1. Germline V gene data show CDR1 as MNHEY and CDR2 as SVGAGI. With 11 bases clipped from V and 8 bases from J, the junction kept 8 bases outside the gene matches. The CDR3 is 11 amino acids. The CDR3 bases are TGTGCCGGCCAACAGGGGTGGGGCTACACCTTC. Translation: CAGQQGWGYTF.

The chain's CDR3 is CASSLGGAGDTQYF. The CDR3 nucleotides are TGCGCCAGCAGCTTGGGAGGGGCCGGGGATACGCAGTATTTT. The rearrangement uses TRBV5-1 and TRBJ2-3; TRBD1 or TRBD2 may be the D gene (5 bases each). The V gene lost 0 bases and the J gene lost 6 bases, with 11 bases spanning the gap. CDR3 length: 14 amino acids. Germline CDR1 reads SGHRS; CDR2 reads YFSETQ.

CDR3 sequence: CASSPGLAGVGEETQYF. The CDR3 coding sequence is TGTGCCAGCAGCCCGGGACTAGCGGGTGTGGGGGAAGAGACCCAGTACTTC. The chain links TRBV13 to TRBJ2-5, with 12 nucleotides matching TRBD2. With V trimmed by 5 bases and J by 3 bases, 10 bases remained unmatched. CDR1 PRHDT and CDR2 FYEKMQ come from the germline V gene (reference sequence). This CDR3 is built from 17 residues.

As concerns this clone: Germline is not matched at one junction end, which may reflect a read error. The chain is built from TRBV6-5 and TRBJ2-7; the D gene is possibly TRBD1 (6 bases). Germline CDR1 is MNHEY and CDR2 is SVGAGI. This CDR3 spans 13 amino acids. This chain's CDR3 is CASYRAVSSEQYF. DNA of the CDR3: TGTGCCAGCTACAGGGCGGTTTCCTCCGAGCAGTACTTC.

This chain connects TRBV5-4 to TRBJ1-3; D is uncertain. The V end was cut by 1 base, the J end by 7 bases, with 15 bases between. The germline V gene has CDR1 SGHNT and CDR2 YYREEE (reference sequence). The CDR3 covers 15 residues. CDR3 region: CASSLRAATGNTIYF. The CDR3 DNA is TGTGCCAGCAGCTTGAGGGCCGCTACGGGGAACACCATATATTTT.

The rearrangement links TRBV27 to TRBJ2-7; 7 bases agree with TRBD2. This CDR3 has 15 residues. Germline CDR1 and CDR2: MNHEY and SMNVEV (reference sequence). Losses at the gene ends were 2 bases for V and 2 bases for J; bases not matched to a gene: 6. DNA of the CDR3: TGTGCCAGCAGTTTAGGGGGTGGGGGGGCCTACGAGCAGTACTTC. Amino acids: CASSLGGGGAYEQYF.

CDR3 sequence: CASSTPGLLNTEAFF. As DNA, the CDR3 is TGTGCCAGTAGTACCCCCGGACTGTTGAACACTGAAGCTTTCTTT. The V call is TRBV19, the J call TRBJ1-1; D gene uncertain. Trimming removed 4 bases at V and 0 bases at J, with 12 bases between. CDR1 and CDR2 from the germline V gene are LNHDA and SQIVND (reference sequence). This CDR3 spans 15 amino acids.

The chain recombines TRBV6-2 or TRBV6-3 with TRBJ1-2; D remains unclear. The CDR3 spans 15 residues. V lost 2 bases, J lost 0 bases, and 10 bases lay in between. Germline CDR1 reads MNHEY; CDR2 reads SVGEGT. For the CDR3, the DNA is TGTGCCAGCAGTTACGATCAGCGAACTAACTATGGCTACACCTTC. This gives the protein CASSYDQRTNYGYTF.

The chain couples TRBV5-4 to TRBJ2-5; 12 bases line up with TRBD2. Looked up from germline, CDR1 is SGHNT and CDR2 is YYREEE (reference sequence). This CDR3 has 16 amino acids. V was clipped by 4 bases and J by 4 bases; unmatched bases: 8. CDR3 protein: CASSRQSSGRGETQYF. The CDR3, as DNA: TGTGCCAGCAGCCGACAATCTAGCGGGAGGGGAGAGACCCAGTACTTC.

The table lists this clone with a count of one. CDR3 sequence (DNA): TGTGCCAGCAGTTACCAATCCTGGGAGACTCACGGCACAGATACGCAGTATTTT. This sequence encodes CASSYQSWETHGTDTQYF. The chain uses TRBV6-2 or TRBV6-3 and TRBJ2-3, with D perhaps TRBD2 (5 bases). Germline V lookup: CDR1 MNHEY, CDR2 SVGEGT. There are 18 residues in the CDR3. The V end was cut by 2 bases, the J end by 1 base, with 19 bases between.

The CDR3 bases are TGTGCCACCCGGGGGGGACAGCACACTGAAGCTTTCTTT. Translating gives CATRGGQHTEAFF. The chain links TRBV25-1 to TRBJ1-1; 7 bases align to TRBD1. CDR3 size: 13 residues. Germline CDR1 reads MGHDK; CDR2 reads SYGVNS. After removal of 10 bases from V and 3 bases from J, the junction contained 8 bases not matched to a gene.

The chain has TRBV9 and TRBJ1-2; TRBD1 is a possible D gene (5 bases). Germline lookup yields CDR1 SGDLS and CDR2 YYNGEE. The CDR3 runs 14 residues. The V end was cut by 3 bases, the J end by 8 bases, with 17 bases between. CDR3 region: CASSGLGPQKGYTF. The CDR3, as DNA: TGTGCCAGCAGCGGTTTGGGGCCACAGAAGGGCTACACCTTC.

Details on this clone: The same CDR3 arises from other DNA sequences in this sample as well. The V call is TRBV3-1 (or the pseudogene TRBV3-2), the J call TRBJ1-2; no clear D. This CDR3 is 11 amino acids long. Germline loops: CDR1 LGHDT, CDR2 YNNKEL (reference sequence). Trimming took off 2 bases at V and 5 bases at J, with 3 bases between the two ends. The CDR3 reads CASSQLYGYTF. The CDR3 DNA follows: TGTGCCAGCAGCCAATTGTATGGCTACACCTTC.

This rearrangement joins TRBV7-9 to TRBJ1-1, with D perhaps TRBD1 (5 bases). Trimming left V 5 bases short and J 8 bases short, with 18 bases between. Germline CDR1 and CDR2: SEHNR and FQNEAQ (reference sequence). The CDR3 is 14 residues long. The CDR3 reads CASSPGGDRPEAFF. DNA for the CDR3: TGTGCCAGCAGCCCCGGTGGGGACCGACCCGAAGCTTTCTTT.

This chain joins TRBV7-9 and TRBJ1-4; D gene unclear. The CDR3 sequence is 14 residues long. Deletions cut 2 bases from V and 4 bases from J, with 8 bases between. Germline V gives CDR1 SEHNR, CDR2 FQNEAQ (reference sequence). The CDR3 is CASSLITDNEKLFF. The CDR3 nucleotides are TGTGCCAGCAGCTTAATAACAGATAATGAAAAACTGTTTTTT.

The rearrangement joins TRBV10-3 to TRBJ1-1; TRBD1 is a possible D gene (6 bases). CDR3 length: 13 amino acids. Looked up from germline, CDR1 is ENHRY and CDR2 is SYGVKD. Trimming removed 10 bases from V and 4 bases from J, with 16 bases in between. In DNA form, the CDR3 reads TGTGCCACTTTTCGAGGGGGAAGCACTGAAGCTTTCTTT. It translates to CATFRGGSTEAFF.

The chain recombines TRBV7-2 with TRBJ1-1; D is undetermined. This CDR3 has 13 residues. The V end was cut by 4 bases, the J end by 5 bases, with 11 bases between. The germline V gene encodes CDR1 SGHTA and CDR2 FQGNSA. The CDR3 protein is CASSSAVATEAFF. CDR3 coding DNA: TGTGCCAGCAGCTCCGCGGTCGCTACTGAAGCTTTCTTT.

The chain has TRBV4-2 and TRBJ1-1, with a weak D call TRBD1 (6 bases). V lost 1 base, J lost 3 bases, and 9 bases lay in between. CDR3 length: 14 residues. Germline-derived CDR1 and CDR2 are LGHNA and YNFKEQ. The CDR3 DNA sequence: TGTGCCAGCAGCCAAGGCCAGGGGTACACTGAAGCTTTCTTT. Translating it yields CASSQGQGYTEAFF.

The chain recombines TRBV6-5 with TRBJ2-7; 9 bases fit TRBD2. The germline V gene encodes CDR1 MNHEY and CDR2 SVGAGI. This CDR3 is 13 amino acids long. V trimming: 6 bases; J trimming: 3 bases; junction bases outside the gene matches: 3. CDR3 in amino acids: CASRGTSSYEQYF. The CDR3 DNA reads TGTGCCAGCAGGGGGACTAGCAGCTACGAGCAGTACTTC.

CDR3: CASSFERVAYNEQFF. The DNA for the CDR3 is TGTGCCAGCAGCTTTGAGAGGGTCGCCTACAATGAGCAGTTCTTC. The V gene is TRBV7-6, the J gene TRBJ2-1, with D possibly matching TRBD2 (5 bases). Germline lookup yields CDR1 SGHVS and CDR2 FNYEAQ. V was trimmed by 3 bases and J by 2 bases, leaving 11 bases between them. The CDR3 spans 15 residues.

This clone occurred a few times. The chain employs TRBV7-2 and TRBJ2-7; D might be TRBD2 (6 bases). The CDR3 is 13 amino acids. The V end was cut by 3 bases, the J end by 4 bases, with 10 bases between. Germline CDR1 SGHTA, CDR2 FQGNSA. Written as DNA, the CDR3 is TGTGCCAGCAGCTTGGGACTGAAATACGAGCAGTACTTC. This codes for CASSLGLKYEQYF.

This clone was observed a single time. The chain combines TRBV5-6 with TRBJ1-1, with D tentatively TRBD1 (5 bases). Germline V gene sequence: CDR1 SGHDT, CDR2 YYEEEE. Trimming left V 4 bases short and J 5 bases short, with 24 bases between. The CDR3 is 17 residues long. CDR3 in DNA: TGTGCCAGCAGCCGCCTGACAGTATTAGGGTTCGAGACTGAAGCTTTCTTT. Its translation is CASSRLTVLGFETEAFF.

This chain links TRBV7-3 with TRBJ2-1; 11 nucleotides agree with TRBD2. V gave up 1 base and J gave up 4 bases; unmatched junction bases: 3. The germline V gene has CDR1 SGHTA and CDR2 FQGTGA. This CDR3 has 16 amino acids. The CDR3 sequence: CASSLNGLAGYNEQFF. CDR3 nucleotide sequence: TGTGCCAGCAGCTTAAACGGACTAGCGGGTTACAATGAGCAGTTCTTC. Using reference TRBV7-3 and TRBJ2-1 for the parts outside the CDR3, the full variable domain is GAGVSQTPSNKVTEKGKYVELRCDPISGHTALYWYRQSLGQGPEFLIYFQGTGAADDSGLPNDRFFAVRPEGSVSTLKIQRTERGDSAVYLCASSLNGLAGYNEQFFGPGTRLTVL.

The chain recombines TRBV29-1 with TRBJ2-5; perhaps TRBD1 as D (7 bases). Germline assignment: CDR1 SQVTM and CDR2 ANQGSEA. V was cut by 2 bases and J by 4 bases, with 8 bases left in between. The CDR3 covers 12 residues. The CDR3 DNA follows: TGCAGCGTTGAACAGGGGGGAGAGACCCAGTACTTC. Encoded protein: CSVEQGGETQYF. Complete variable domain (other parts from reference TRBV29-1 and TRBJ2-5): SAVISQKPSRDICQRGTSLTIQCQVDSQVTMMFWYRQQPGQSLTLIATANQGSEATYESGFVIDKFPISRPNLTFSTLTVSNMSPEDSSIYLCSVEQGGETQYFGPGTRLLVL.

This chain links TRBV28 with TRBJ2-7; D possibly corresponds to TRBD2 (5 bases). Trimming stripped 8 bases from V and 6 bases from J, with 20 bases between. Germline-derived CDR1 and CDR2 are MDHEN and SYDVKM. The CDR3 has 14 residues. The CDR3 nucleotides read TGTGCCAGCGCAGCTAGCAACTCAAGGACCGAGCAGTACTTC. Amino acids: CASAASNSRTEQYF.

The DNA for the CDR3 is TGTGCCAGCTCACCACCCAAGGGTAGCGGGAGGGCCTCAAATGAGCAGTTCTTC. This encodes CASSPPKGSGRASNEQFF. The rearrangement joins TRBV18 to TRBJ2-1; TRBD2 agrees at 11 bases. The J segment lost 7 bases and the V segment lost 0 bases, leaving 11 bases of the junction unmatched. Germline-derived CDR1 and CDR2 are KGHSH and LQKENI. The CDR3 contains 18 residues.

The chain couples TRBV19 to TRBJ1-2; D is unresolved. Deletions cut 9 bases from V and 2 bases from J, with 16 bases between. This CDR3 comprises 14 residues. The germline V gene encodes CDR1 LNHDA and CDR2 SQIVND (reference sequence). The CDR3 DNA sequence: TGTGCCAGGGAAAAATTGGACCAAAACTATGGCTACACCTTC. Residues: CAREKLDQNYGYTF.

This chain joins TRBV9 and TRBJ2-1; 7 bases fit TRBD1. The length of the CDR3 is 15 residues. J was trimmed by 3 bases and V by 6 bases; bases with no gene match: 9. Germline V lookup: CDR1 SGDLS, CDR2 YYNGEE. This chain's CDR3 is CASTPRQGHYNEQFF. CDR3 nucleotides: TGTGCCAGCACCCCGCGACAGGGCCACTACAATGAGCAGTTCTTC.

This chain joins TRBV29-1 and TRBJ2-1; 12 bases agree with TRBD2. CDR1 is SQVTM, CDR2 ANQGSEA, per germline. This CDR3 is 14 amino acids long. V lost 7 bases to trimming and J lost 9 bases; unmatched junction nucleotides: 10. CDR3 sequence reads: CSAQLAGGGVEQFF. For the CDR3, the DNA is TGCAGCGCTCAACTAGCGGGAGGTGGGGTTGAGCAGTTCTTC.